This TCR beta chain was sequenced during a study of CXCR3-negative and CXCR3-positive naive CD8 T cells (dated by TCRdb to the late 2010s). Concerning the study at large: In total, 130 million or so TRB reads were obtained, which works out to roughly 1.5 +/- 0.3 million reads per library. For the TRBV-TRBJ cluster analysis, the naive subsets came from 5 or 6 donors, while the memory cells came from 3 donors. Data from ten or so donors, pooled across two independent experiments, went into the diversity and physicochemical repertoire analyses.

The CDR3 numbers 12 residues from cysteine through phenylalanine. No DNA has been recorded. From a lookup of the germline V gene (reference sequence), CDR1 and CDR2 are SGHKS and YYEKEE. Of note for this clonotype: It lacks a known antigen.

Each CD8+ T cell subset was flow-sorted in triplicate, and approximately 280,000 cells per subset were placed directly into RLT lysis buffer. Naive CD8+ T cells were defined stringently as CD45RO-CCR7+CD27+CD95- to exclude memory contaminants. Peripheral blood mononuclear cells were isolated from buffy coats by standard density gradient centrifugation. Naive CXCR3-negative and CXCR3-positive CD8+ T cells were flow-sorted on a FACSAria III. Total RNA was extracted from sorted cells using an RNeasy Mini Kit. TCRdb records NextSeq 550 as the sequencer. The Human TCR Profiling Kit (MiLaboratory) was used to prepare UMI-labeled 5' RACE TRB cDNA libraries. cDNA synthesis used the entire amount of extracted RNA, and PCR amplification then used the entire amount of cDNA produced. The libraries were made side by side, with each library going through the same number of PCR cycles. As for how the authors treated the data: MIGEC and MiXCR extracted about 50,000 +/- 10,000 unique UMI-labeled TRB cDNA molecules per library, requiring at least two reads per UMI. Each library averaged approximately 40,000 +/- 10,000 functional in-frame TRB CDR3 nucleotide clonotypes without stop codons. After each sample was downsampled to 5000 UMI-labeled TRB molecules, VDJtools was used to calculate diversity metrics such as normalized Shannon-Wiener and Chao1. VDJtools computed clonotype-size-weighted physicochemical properties of the central five CDR3 residues: interaction energy, strength, volume and Kidera factor 4. After reprocessing by TCRdb, each CDR3 protein sequence is one entry, and no DNA is given. The V and J calls follow TCRdb's processing rather than the paper's. The sample table gives fewer than 55,000 distinct CDR3 sequences. The ten largest clones capture about 1.6% of the sample.

What the study reported, not specific to this receptor: Freshly isolated PBMCs were used for most assays because CXCR3 expression partially decreased after cryopreservation. Compared with CXCR3-negative naive cells, CXCR3-positive naive cells had TRB CDR3s with higher hydrophobicity (lower Kidera factor 4), lower energy, and higher strength and volume indices. Within the same donor, TRBV-TRBJ usage looked similar between naive CXCR3-negative and CXCR3-positive cells, but memory cells had distinct patterns. Comparably high repertoire diversity was found in both naive subsets, whereas much lower repertoire diversity was found in memory CD8+ T cells. Surface CD5, linked to self-reactivity in mice, was comparable between naive subsets; TCR interaction strength was therefore also inferred from TRB CDR3 physicochemical properties.

The sample taken for sequencing was naive CXCR3- CD8+ T cells from blood. What this sample's cell subset or site label stands for: CD45RO-CCR7+CD27+CD95- naive CD8+ T cells lacking CXCR3 (TNR3-). The source is a human donor in good health. Some clones in this sample may be carry-over from other donors' samples. The chain is encoded by TRBV5-5 joined to TRBJ1-1. CDR3 reads: CASSLSVKEAFF.